This record looks at one T cell receptor (beta chain) sequence and its context. The CDR3 totals 14 residues. In germline, CDR1 is SGHKS, CDR2 YYEKEE (reference sequence). V lost 7 bases and J lost 5, with 19 bases in between. The entry originates in a study of blood T cell repertoires in COVID-19. Per the original methods: Amplification of reference gene primers was used by the study to estimate nucleated cell counts. Profiled with immunoSEQ multiplex PCR; TCRdb holds only in-frame clones, not every one. V, J and clone size are those of that table, while D and trimming were read from the DNA. The sample shows about 5,900 clones, 85% to 90% of them seen only once.

The origin of this receptor is a man aged 60-69 years with acute or convalescent COVID-19. Material for sequencing was peripheral blood. This rearrangement joins TRBV5-5 to TRBJ2-7; weak D call: TRBD1 (7 bases). For the CDR3, the DNA is TGTGCCAGCTCCGGAGGGCAGGGGGGCCACGAGCAGTACGTC. This gives the protein CASSGGQGGHEQYV.